This TCR beta chain was captured by sequencing in a study of T cells in Graves' hyperthyroidism and ophthalmopathy. This clonotype was seen many times. TCR beta CDR3 regions were amplified from RNA transcripts. The primer set for the first-round RT-PCR of the TCR CDR3 was HTBI. Via MiXCR, TCRdb re-called the multiplex PCR reads, giving one row per CDR3 protein. The table has fewer than 40,000 distinct CDR3 sequences, 40% to 65% seen once; the top ten hold around a sixth. Germline V gene sequence: CDR1 MDHEN, CDR2 SYDVKM. The CDR3 spans 13 residues. V lost 7 bases, J lost 6 bases, and 15 bases lay in between.

The sequencing input was blood. The source is a man aged 35 to 55 with Graves' ophthalmopathy. The rearrangement uses TRBV28 and TRBJ1-1; D is ambiguous. CDR3 loop: CASTEGLWAEAFF. CDR3 nucleotide sequence: TGTGCCAGCACGGAGGGTTTGTGGGCTGAAGCTTTCTTT.